This TCR beta chain is from a study of spatial heterogeneity in lung cancer. By frequency in the sample, this clonotype is medium-sized (0.01 to 0.1%). As for time point: sample taken at primary tumor resection. Sequencing of whole RNA from tumor, nontumor lung or frozen PBMC involved no sorting. This CDR3 comprises 14 residues. CDR1 is SGHDT, CDR2 YYEEEE, per germline. V lost 3 bases, J lost 3 bases, and 13 bases lay in between. One entry per CDR3 protein results from TCRdb running MiXCR on the 5' RACE reads. The data contain approximately 52,000 distinct CDR3 sequences, roughly 7.5% of them singletons.

The input for sequencing was PBMCs, taken at surgery. The chain couples TRBV5-6 to TRBJ2-7, with D perhaps TRBD2 (5 bases). This clonotype was sampled from a female donor with early-stage non-small cell lung cancer. CDR3 in DNA: TGTGCCAGCAGCTCGGGATTTTCGCACTACGAGCAGTACTTC. It specifies CASSSGFSHYEQYF.